Sequencing of this TCR beta chain was carried out in a study of cytomegalovirus exposure and HLA in healthy donors (dated by TCRdb to 2015 to 2018). Looking at the study overall: According to an earlier analysis of a few hundred of the donors, 200 million or so T cells yielded 90 million to 130 million unique TCR beta sequences and 276 Gb of sequence data. Roughly 300 gigabases of sequencing data and 78 million or so unique TCR sequences were included in an early release covering roughly 600 HLA-typed donors. Of the roughly 410 genotyped donors, 65% to 90% were placed in the genetic ancestry cluster associated with self-reported Caucasian donors. The aim of the study was to test whether cataloging public T cell receptors could identify signatures of past pathogen exposure. The study used immunosequencing to profile the T cell repertoires of several hundred subjects and linked those repertoires to cytomegalovirus serostatus. A separate validation cohort of about 110 different subjects was used in addition to the approximately 700-subject first cohort. High-throughput TCR immunosequencing, statistical association of individual TCRs with disease status, and machine learning were combined to predict cytomegalovirus infection status. A later analysis re-examined previously published TCR beta repertoires from over 500 donors and added high-resolution HLA genotyping to investigate patterns of TCR occurrence. The later analysis used no new phenotypic data to find candidate immune exposures, relying instead on TCR beta sequences and their occurrence across donors. An earlier analysis of approximately 640 of the donors applied high-throughput TCR beta sequencing to assess whether each TCR beta V gene segment acted as functional or pseudogenic. Alongside the repertoire data, information on donor age, sex, ethnicity and CMV serostatus was compiled. Genome-wide SNP genotypes for about three fifths of the roughly 670 donors were used in a later genetic analysis, which treated that subset as a discovery cohort. Every discovery cohort repertoire had been produced on one sequencing platform. Class I and class II HLA loci were covered by the typing at four-digit resolution. Typing coverage differed by locus: A, B, C, DRB1 and DQB1 were typed in roughly 629-630 donors, DQA1 in about 510, DPA1 in 600 to 610, and DPB1 in just under 490. Four or five DR-DQ haplotypes were handled as single units for association and clustering because linkage in the cohort was strong. Across approximately 400 genotyped donors of the cohort, an average of approximately 200,000 unique TCR beta nucleotide sequences per donor were sequenced, and 15% to 20% of those sequences were non-productive.

Results the study describes overall, beyond this receptor: The classifier was reported to diagnose cytomegalovirus status with high specificity and sensitivity in both the original cohort and the validation cohort. According to the authors, the approach could potentially be generalized to other disease states and immunological phenotypes. In an earlier analysis of about 600 of the donors, most TCR beta V segments appeared in productive rearrangements about 87% or about 30% of the time, broadly matching IMGT annotations. Strong co-occurrence of HLA alleles, especially DR and DQ, made assigning TCR associations to individual alleles difficult. Because some donors lacked HLA typing at each locus, the association tests relied only on the typed subset. The only immune exposure information available for the cohort was CMV serostatus. Roughly uniform sequencing depth across donors was assumed in presence/absence analyses, although this assumption may not hold. In this cohort, only TCR beta chains were sequenced, and detectable features were limited by the absence of alpha or paired-chain data. In a later analysis, the rate of TCR association differed among HLA loci, with DRB1 alleles having the most associated TCRs and HLA-C alleles having the fewest. In vitro tests confirmed that a few of the cytomegalovirus-associated TCR beta chains recognize cytomegalovirus antigens. Because the 87-base-pair reads could not distinguish some IMGT-functional V segments, including TRBV6-2 and TRBV6-3, those segments were excluded. Because counts were too low, under 20 rarely observed V segments, including chromosome 9 orphons, were left out of the earlier analysis of some 600 of the donors. Compared with equally common non-associated chains, HLA-associated TCR beta chains in a later analysis were more clonally expanded and had lower generation probabilities. Correlated functional status among segregating V segments might be attributable to linkage disequilibrium, but an unknown experimental factor could not be ruled out. At a false discovery rate of 0.05, a later analysis linked about 16,000 TCR beta sequences to specific HLA alleles. Most CMV-associated TCR beta chains appeared to be HLA-restricted in a later analysis, and the HLA associations seemed to be driven largely by CMV exposure. A total of roughly 160 TCR beta chains were listed by the study as associated with cytomegalovirus. In a later analysis, several top co-occurrence clusters were reported to appear linked to parvovirus B19, influenza, CMV and Epstein-Barr virus. A later genetic analysis reported fewer N-insertions in productive TCRs among donors in an Asian-associated ancestry cluster than the roughly 650-donor mean. An association between a missense DCLRE1C variant and V-gene and J-gene trimming of TCR beta chains was found in a later genetic analysis and replicated in an independent cohort. While some public TCRs were present in many individuals, most TCR sequences turned up only very rarely across donors. A group of highly shared sequence variants was considered likely to be a technical artifact of the sequencing pipeline. A further reported finding was that TCR beta sequences accurately predicted the HLA-A and HLA-B alleles for most subjects in the first cohort.

The cohort consisted of approximately 670 healthy bone marrow donors. Cohort members were all nominally healthy when sampled, although unrecorded immune exposures were likely present. The donor was CMV seropositive and belonged to the group of more than 250 seropositive cohort members. A peripheral blood sample was collected from each donor, and TCR beta sequencing was performed on peripheral blood mononuclear cells. The Qiagen DNeasy Blood Extraction Kit was used to extract genomic DNA from the blood cell samples. A note on this clone: Its antigen remains undetermined. Per-base quality was not reported, and no clone a single base away is much larger than it.

From a lookup of the germline V gene, CDR1 and CDR2 are SGDLS and YYNGEE. Trimming leaves V shorter by 3 bases and J shorter by 6 bases, with the junction holding 24 bases beyond the gene matches. Taken from cysteine to phenylalanine, the CDR3 has 20 residues. Of all the DNA, just the CDR3 is kept, 60 bases in frame from base 1. Library prep was done by the immunoSEQ multiplex PCR assay. A mixture of 60 forward primers for TCR Vbeta segments and 13 reverse primers for TCR Jbeta segments was used in the multiplex PCR. A multiplex PCR assay on genomic DNA amplified the CDR3 region of rearranged TCR beta genes. The Illumina HiSeq System was used to sequence the amplified TCR beta libraries as 87-base-pair reads. As for the authors' bioinformatics: Across the roughly 670 repertoires, a later analysis counted 78 million or so unique TCR beta chains, about 10 million of which were shared by at least two donors. To remove PCR and sequencing errors, raw reads were error-corrected and collapsed into unique sequences using a nearest-neighbor algorithm that merged closely related sequences. To assign V, D and J gene segments, CDR3 sequences were aligned to IMGT reference sequences. Each retained sequence needed at least a six-nucleotide match to both a V gene segment and a J gene segment. A rearrangement counted as productive if the CDR3 had no stop codons and remained in frame with V and J, and every other rearrangement counted as non-productive. Following IMGT convention, CDR3 was defined as the stretch from the second conserved V-encoded cysteine to the conserved J-encoded phenylalanine. The earlier analysis of some 550 of the donors excluded any sequence lacking an unambiguous match to a single V gene segment. An earlier analysis of several hundred of the donors classified V segments as functional when productive rearrangements were above 56.7% and as segregating when the standard deviation between donors was above 5%. A statistical classification framework was built to diagnose cytomegalovirus status from the catalog of TCR beta chain sequences. In a later analysis, TCR nucleotide sequences were compared against IMGT/GENE-DB human TR gene sequences so that V and J genes could be assigned. In a later analysis, CDR3 sequences and most-parsimonious VDJ recombination scenarios were assigned using the TCRdist pipeline. A later analysis defined each TCR beta chain by its CDR3 amino acid sequence plus V-gene family, and excluded reads lacking a unique V-gene family. To address suspected cross-contamination and a sequencing artifact, a later analysis removed 592 highly shared, low-generation-probability nucleotide sequences. In a later analysis, a clonal expansion index was calculated for each public chain from normalized within-repertoire ranks of inferred template counts. In a later analysis, generation probabilities were computed using a VDJ recombination model fitted to out-of-frame rearrangements, and the results were checked against IGoR. A later analysis scored TCR-TCR, TCR-HLA and TCR-CMV co-occurrence with hypergeometric tests, applying a repertoire-size bias correction to TCR pairs. In a later analysis, false discovery rates were estimated by permuting HLA or CMV assignments 20 times. A later analysis grouped co-occurring TCRs with DBSCAN, adding TCRdist sequence similarity when clustering within HLA-allele-positive subsets. For co-occurrence clustering, repertoires with fewer than 30,000 or more than 120,000 public chains were excluded, along with five repertoires with anomalous nucleotide sharing. TCRdb limited this immuneACCESS table to in-frame rearrangements with V and J called. A share of clones is missing; checked studies link under half to unresolved V genes, and the rest is unexplained. V and J calls and clone size are given by that table; D and trimming were obtained from the DNA. The sample contains some 180,000 clones, roughly 85% of them found a single time. The top ten clones comprise 4% to 4.5% of the sample.

The rearranged chain carries TRBV9 and TRBJ2-3; 8 nucleotides in the junction match TRBD2. The source material was PBMCs. The TCR comes from a woman aged 25 to 39 in good health and CMV-seropositive. CDR3 region: CASSALRGLVSGPAQDTQYF. The DNA reads TGTGCCAGCAGCGCCCTCCGGGGACTAGTTTCGGGACCCGCACAGGATACGCAGTATTTT. With the portions outside the CDR3 filled from the reference TRBV9 and TRBJ2-3 genes, the complete variable region becomes DSGVTQTPKHLITATGQRVTLRCSPRSGDLSVYWYQQSLDQGLQFLIQYYNGEERAKGNILERFSAQQFPDLHSELNLSSLELGDSALYFCASSALRGLVSGPAQDTQYFGPGTRLTVL.